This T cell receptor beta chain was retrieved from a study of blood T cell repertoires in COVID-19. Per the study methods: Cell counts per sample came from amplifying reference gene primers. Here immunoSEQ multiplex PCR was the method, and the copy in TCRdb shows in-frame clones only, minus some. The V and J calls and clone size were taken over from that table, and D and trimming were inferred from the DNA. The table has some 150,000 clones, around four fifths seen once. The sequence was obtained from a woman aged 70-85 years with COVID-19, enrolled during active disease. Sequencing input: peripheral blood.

In DNA, the CDR3 is TGTGCCAGCAGCTTGTACGGGGGGGCGAACACCGGGGAGCTGTTTTTT. Amino acids: CASSLYGGANTGELFF. The rearrangement joins TRBV5-6 to TRBJ2-2; 8 bases map to TRBD2. This CDR3 region has 16 residues. The V segment lost 1 base and the J segment 0 bases; nucleotides outside the gene matches: 2. CDR1 SGHDT and CDR2 YYEEEE come from the germline V gene. The entire variable domain, with the rest obtained from reference TRBV5-6 and TRBJ2-2, is as follows: DAGVTQSPTHLIKTRGQQVTLRCSPKSGHDTVSWYQQALGQGPQFIFQYYEEEERQRGNFPDRFSGHQFPNYSSELNVNALLLGDSALYLCASSLYGGANTGELFFGEGSRLTVL.